This T cell receptor beta chain was captured by sequencing in a study of identical twins (dated by TCRdb to 2016 to 2017). For context, the study as a whole: TCR alpha and beta repertoires from monozygotic twins, unrelated adults of various ages and cord blood were deep-sequenced to test whether fetal clonotypes persist. Replicate twin experiments were performed at different times using different library preparation protocols to rule out contamination.

Every donor was a healthy Caucasian. Three unrelated non-twin adults were additionally sequenced: a male aged 18 to 30, a male aged 50 to 59 and a female aged 50 to 59. Using Miltenyi CD45RO+ enrichment and human naive T-cell isolation kits, memory (CD45RO+) and naive T cells were isolated from PBMC. The library was made by 5' RACE. The data were produced on an Illumina HiSeq 2000. Template switching added a universal primer binding site, and the final cDNA carried a unique molecular identifier that allowed TCR cDNA molecules to be counted accurately. Specific primers in the conserved constant-segment region were used to synthesize first-strand cDNA for the TCR alpha and beta chains. To control for contamination, each cDNA library was double barcoded with a SMART-Mk sample barcode plus Illumina barcodes. TruSeq adapter sequences, together with Illumina sample barcodes, were added in two successive PCR steps. TCR alpha and beta cDNA libraries were sequenced on the Illumina HiSeq platform with custom primers. In the source study's methods: MiGEC was used to process raw reads and extract unique molecular identifiers, and MiXCR was used to find CDR3 positions. For each individual, recombination models were inferred using an EM algorithm with the repgenHMM and IGoR tools. Shared clonotypes were analyzed with the tcR package in R, and sharing was normalized by the product of cloneset sizes. Out-of-frame nonproductive sequences were analyzed to study raw recombination free of thymic and clonal selection effects. TCRdb passed the public sequencing reads through fastp at Q25 and MiXCR, retaining productive beta sequences. Each entry merges the rows of one CDR3 protein and shows their most common DNA and genes. These V and J calls derive from TCRdb rather than the authors' analysis. This sample holds 640,000 or so distinct CDR3 sequences; roughly 6.2% were observed only once. The top ten clones comprise 1.5% to 2% of the sample.

This clonotype has more than one count but fewer than ten. The target of this receptor is not known. Per-base qualities were not stored, and no clone one base away is much larger. CDR1 SGHTA and CDR2 FQGNSA are derived from the germline V gene. The cysteine opens and the phenylalanine closes a CDR3 of 15 amino acids. CDR3 DNA only is kept here, 45 bases in frame from base 1. Relative to germline, V is 2 bases shorter and J is 0 bases shorter, with 10 bases between their ends. What the study reported, not specific to this receptor: In monozygotic twins, recombination models systematically underestimated out-of-frame TCR alpha sharing, but the models matched the sharing seen between unrelated individuals. Because the same donors could not be followed over many years, the conclusions relied on cross-sectional statistical analysis. A weaker excess of twin sharing was found in beta out-of-frame sequences because the signal-to-noise ratio was lowered by fewer shared sequences. Compared with coincidental sharing between unrelated individuals, out-of-frame TCR alpha sequences shared between twins had an excess of sequences with low generation probability. Invariant T cells such as MAIT and iNKT could partly confound zero-insertion analyses, though diverse VJ usage argued against this for most clonotypes. Fewer insertions were carried by abundant cord blood beta clonotypes; a weaker similar trend was observed in young adult naive repertoires, while no such trend was observed in memory repertoires.

Sequenced input: naive T cells sorted from blood. Interpreted using the paper, the cell subset or site label stands for: cells isolated with a human naive T-cell isolation kit. The receptor chain draws on TRBV7-2 and TRBJ1-1; the D gene is perhaps TRBD1, from 5 matching bases. The source is a man aged 18 to 35 in good health. The DNA sequence reads TGTGCCAGCAGCTTAAGTAGGGGCCTGAACACTGAAGCTTTCTTT. Its amino acids are CASSLSRGLNTEAFF.